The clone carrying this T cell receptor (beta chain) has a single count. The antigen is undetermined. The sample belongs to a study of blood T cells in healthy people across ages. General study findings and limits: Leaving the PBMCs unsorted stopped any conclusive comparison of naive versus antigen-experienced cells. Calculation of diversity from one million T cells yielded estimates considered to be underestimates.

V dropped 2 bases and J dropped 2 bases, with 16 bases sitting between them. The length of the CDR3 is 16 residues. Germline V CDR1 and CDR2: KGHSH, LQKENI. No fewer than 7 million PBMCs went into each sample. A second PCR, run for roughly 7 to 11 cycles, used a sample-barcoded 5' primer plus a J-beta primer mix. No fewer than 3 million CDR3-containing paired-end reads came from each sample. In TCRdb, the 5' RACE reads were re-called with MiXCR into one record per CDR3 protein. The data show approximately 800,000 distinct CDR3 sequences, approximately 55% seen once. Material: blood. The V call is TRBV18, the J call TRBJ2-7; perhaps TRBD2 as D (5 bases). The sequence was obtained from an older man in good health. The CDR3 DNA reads TGTGCCAGCTCACCATGGTCGCGAGCGGCTACCTACGAGCAGTACTTC. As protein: CASSPWSRAATYEQYF.